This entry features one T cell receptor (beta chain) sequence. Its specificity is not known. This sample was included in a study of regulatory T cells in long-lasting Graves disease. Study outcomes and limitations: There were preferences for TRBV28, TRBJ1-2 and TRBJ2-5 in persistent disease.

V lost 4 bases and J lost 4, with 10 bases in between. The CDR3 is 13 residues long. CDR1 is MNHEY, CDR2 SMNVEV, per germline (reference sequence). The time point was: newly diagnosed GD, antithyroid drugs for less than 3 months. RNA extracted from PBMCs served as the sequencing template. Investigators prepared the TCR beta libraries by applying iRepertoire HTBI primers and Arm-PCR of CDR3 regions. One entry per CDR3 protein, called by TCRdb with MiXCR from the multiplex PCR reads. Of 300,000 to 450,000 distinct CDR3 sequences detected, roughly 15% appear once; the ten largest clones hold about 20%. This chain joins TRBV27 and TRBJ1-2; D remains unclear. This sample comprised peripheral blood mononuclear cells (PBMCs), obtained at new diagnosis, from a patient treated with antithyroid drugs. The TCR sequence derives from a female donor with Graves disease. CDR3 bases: TGTGCCAGCAGTTCTGACATGTCCTATGGCTACACCTTC. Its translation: CASSSDMSYGYTF.